This T cell receptor beta chain appears in the sequencing data of a study of cytomegalovirus exposure and HLA in healthy donors. CDR1 and CDR2 (germline): SGDLS, YYNGEE. Losses at the gene ends were 0 bases for V and 6 bases for J; bases not matched to a gene: 8. The CDR3 consists of 17 residues. A multiplex PCR was run with 60 Vbeta primers and 13 Jbeta primers. Measured with immunoSEQ multiplex PCR; TCRdb has only the in-frame clones, and not every one. The sample totals 200,000 to 250,000 clones; its top ten clones hold less than 1%. The clonotype comes from a woman aged 25 to 45 in good health and CMV-seropositive. V and J are TRBV9 and TRBJ2-2, with 10 bases lining up with TRBD2. The sequenced material came from PBMCs. The CDR3 region has the DNA TGTGCCAGCAGCGTAGGGCTAGCGGGAGAAATGTCCGGGGAGCTGTTTTTT. Amino acids: CASSVGLAGEMSGELFF.